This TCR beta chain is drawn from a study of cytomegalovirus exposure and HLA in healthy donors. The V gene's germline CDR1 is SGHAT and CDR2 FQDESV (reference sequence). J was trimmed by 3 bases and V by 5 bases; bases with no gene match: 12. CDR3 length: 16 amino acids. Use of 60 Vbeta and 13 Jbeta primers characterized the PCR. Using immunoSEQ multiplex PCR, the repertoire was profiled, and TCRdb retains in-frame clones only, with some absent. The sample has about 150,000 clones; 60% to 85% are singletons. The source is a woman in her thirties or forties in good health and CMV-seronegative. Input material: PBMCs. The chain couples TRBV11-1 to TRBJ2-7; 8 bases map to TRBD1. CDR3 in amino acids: CASSPSHGQGRYEQYF. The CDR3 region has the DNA TGTGCCAGCAGCCCATCTCACGGACAGGGCCGCTACGAGCAGTACTTC.